The 18 T cell receptor beta chains given below trace back to one sample, sequenced in a study of spatial heterogeneity in lung cancer. As for time point: sample taken at primary tumor resection. Whole RNA obtained from tumor, nontumor lung or frozen PBMC underwent sequencing without sorting. TCRdb ran MiXCR on the 5' RACE reads and lists one entry per CDR3 protein. The repertoire has about 48,000 distinct CDR3 sequences, less than 6% of them found once; the top ten carry around 10%. The specimen was PBMCs, collected at surgery. The receptors come from a male donor with early-stage non-small cell lung cancer.

In its sample, this clonotype was seen many times. V gene TRBV20-1 combines with J gene TRBJ1-6, with 10 bases lining up with TRBD1. The CDR3 length is 14 residues. Germline V gene sequence: CDR1 DFQATT, CDR2 SNEGSKA (reference sequence). The junction had 5 bases not matched to a gene; V was cut back by 2 bases and J by 10 bases. CDR3 sequence: CSARPGQGRSPLHF. In DNA, the CDR3 is TGCAGTGCTAGACCGGGACAGGGGAGGTCACCCCTCCACTTT.

This clonotype was picked up a small number of times. The rearrangement links TRBV7-2 to TRBJ2-3; D is unresolved. From germline, CDR1 is SGHTA and CDR2 FQGNSA. This CDR3 region has 14 residues. V dropped 5 bases and J dropped 5 bases, with 14 bases sitting between them. The DNA of the CDR3 is TGTGCCAGCAGCCCCCGGACGGTTCAAGATACGCAGTATTTT. Amino acid sequence: CASSPRTVQDTQYF.

This clonotype was recorded at least ten times. This sequence joins TRBV19 and TRBJ1-2; D is uncertain. Trimming removed 1 base from V and 4 bases from J, with 13 bases in between. This CDR3 has 15 residues. The germline V gene has CDR1 LNHDA and CDR2 SQIVND (reference sequence). The CDR3 DNA reads as TGTGCCAGTAGTATAGGAGGCTTCCGCACCTATGGCTACACCTTC. Translated, it gives CASSIGGFRTYGYTF.

The chain combines TRBV12-5 with TRBJ1-2; 9 bases match TRBD1. With V trimmed by 7 bases and J by 5 bases, 8 bases remained unmatched. The CDR3 sequence is 14 residues long. CDR1 is LGHNT and CDR2 is FRNRAP in the germline V gene. Here the CDR3 DNA reads TGTGCTAGTGCACCGGGACAGGGTCCTTATGGCTACACCTTC. Translated, it gives CASAPGQGPYGYTF.

This clonotype occurred many times. The chain is built from TRBV6-1 and TRBJ1-6, with TRBD1 identical over 7 bases. This CDR3 comprises 18 residues. V was clipped by 7 bases and J by 0 bases; unmatched bases: 12. Germline V gene lookup returns CDR1 MNHNS and CDR2 SASEGT. CDR3 residues: CASTPRTGPSSYNSPLHF. The CDR3 nucleotides are TGTGCCAGCACCCCTCGGACAGGACCGAGCTCCTATAATTCACCCCTCCACTTT.

This clonotype showed up many times. This sequence joins TRBV4-3 and TRBJ1-1, with D possibly TRBD1 on 6 matching bases. Germline CDR1 is LGHNA and CDR2 is YSLEER. The CDR3 covers 16 residues. The V gene lost 0 bases and the J gene lost 4 bases, with 15 bases spanning the gap. Here the CDR3 reads CASSQDLFGGATEAFF. CDR3 DNA sequence: TGCGCCAGCAGCCAAGATTTGTTTGGGGGCGCCACTGAAGCTTTCTTT.

This clonotype was found many times. The rearrangement links TRBV28 to TRBJ2-7, with a weak D call TRBD1 (5 bases). Germline V CDR1 and CDR2: MDHEN, SYDVKM. Trimming cost V 6 bases and J 3 bases, with 15 bases left between them. CDR3 length: 14 amino acids. CDR3 nucleotides: TGTGCCAGCAGGGGGCCGGGCAGCAACTACGAGCAGTACTTC. Its translation: CASRGPGSNYEQYF.

The sample holds many counts of this clonotype. This chain links TRBV5-8 with TRBJ2-3, with 16 bases matching TRBD2. V shed 4 bases and J 7 bases; nucleotides not matched to a gene: 6. CDR1 and CDR2 from the germline V gene are SGHTS and YDEGEE. This CDR3 comprises 16 residues. CDR3 loop: CASSEGLAGGLYTQYF. The CDR3 DNA sequence: TGTGCCAGCAGCGAGGGACTAGCGGGAGGGCTGTATACGCAGTATTTT.

This clonotype was recorded a few times. The rearrangement joins TRBV6-5 to TRBJ2-3, with 11 bases lining up with TRBD2. The CDR3 is made up of 18 amino acids. Losses at the gene ends were 7 bases for V and 0 bases for J; bases not matched to a gene: 12. The germline gives CDR1 MNHEY, CDR2 SVGAGI. CDR3 sequence (DNA): TGTGCCAGCACTTCCGGGACTAGCGGCTCCACTAGCACAGATACGCAGTATTTT. Its translation: CASTSGTSGSTSTDTQYF.

The sample holds many counts of this clonotype. The V gene is TRBV7-2, the J gene TRBJ2-3; 7 nucleotides line up with TRBD1. Germline V gives CDR1 SGHTA, CDR2 FQGNSA. The junction had 4 bases not matched to a gene; V was cut back by 5 bases and J by 2 bases. This CDR3 region has 14 residues. The CDR3 nucleotides read TGTGCCAGCAGCCCAGACAGGGCCACAGATACGCAGTATTTT. It is translated as CASSPDRATDTQYF.

The chain recombines TRBV19 with TRBJ2-1, with 12 positions matching TRBD2. The CDR3 is 15 amino acids. Germline assignment: CDR1 LNHDA and CDR2 SQIVND (reference sequence). V lost 3 bases and J lost 8; bases outside the gene matches: 5. The CDR3 DNA reads TGTGCCAGTAGTATGATGACTAGCGGGAGTGATGAGCAGTTCTTC. Translating gives CASSMMTSGSDEQFF.

This clonotype came up many times. J is TRBJ2-3 and V is TRBV20-1; the match to TRBD2 covers 8 bases. Germline assignment: CDR1 DFQATT and CDR2 SNEGSKA (reference sequence). V trimming: 8 bases; J trimming: 5 bases; junction bases outside the gene matches: 6. CDR3 size: 12 residues. The CDR3 DNA follows: TGCAGTCCCAGTAGCGGGAAAGATACGCAGTATTTT. Translation: CSPSSGKDTQYF.

This clonotype appeared many times. The V call is TRBV6-6, the J call TRBJ1-2; D ambiguous. V shed 5 bases and J shed 5 bases, with 9 bases lying between them. The CDR3 is 12 amino acids. CDR1 and CDR2 (germline): MNHNY, SVGAGI (reference sequence). CDR3 amino acids: CASSTWTYGYTF. In DNA form, the CDR3 reads TGTGCCAGCAGTACCTGGACTTATGGCTACACCTTC.

In this sample, this clonotype turned up many times. The CDR3 DNA is TGTGCCACCCGGGACAGGGGTTATGAAGCTTTCTTT. Its protein product is CATRDRGYEAFF. This chain links TRBV7-9 with TRBJ1-1, with TRBD1 matching 10 bases. From germline, CDR1 is SEHNR and CDR2 FQNEAQ (reference sequence). The CDR3 spans 12 residues. V trimming: 10 bases; J trimming: 7 bases; junction bases outside the gene matches: 6.

For this clonotype: A much bigger clone sits one base away, suggesting this may be a read error. This chain uses TRBV6-1 with TRBJ1-6, with D maybe TRBD1 (6 bases). This CDR3 contains 14 residues. Germline CDR1 MNHNS, CDR2 SASEGT. The CDR3 DNA sequence: TGTGCCAGCAGTGGGACAGTCTACAATTCACCCCTCCGCTTT. Translation: CASSGTVYNSPLRF.

This clonotype has at least ten counts. This chain connects TRBV27 to TRBJ2-7; TRBD2 aligns across 11 bases. V trimming: 4 bases; J trimming: 0 bases; junction bases outside the gene matches: 11. Germline V gene data show CDR1 as MNHEY and CDR2 as SMNVEV (reference sequence). This CDR3 region has 18 residues. The CDR3 reads CASSWKGTSGLSSYEQYF. CDR3 nucleotides: TGTGCCAGCAGTTGGAAAGGGACTAGCGGTCTGAGCTCCTACGAGCAGTACTTC.

This clonotype was detected ten times or more. The CDR3 DNA follows: TGTGCCAGCAATACAGGAAGGGGACAGGGAGATGGCTACACCTTC. It yields the protein CASNTGRGQGDGYTF. V gene TRBV6-1 combines with J gene TRBJ1-2; TRBD1 agrees at 9 bases. With V trimmed by 7 bases and J by 6 bases, 12 bases remained unmatched. The CDR3 has 15 amino acids. CDR1 and CDR2 (germline): MNHNS, SASEGT.

This clonotype was observed a handful of times. CDR3 loop: CASSYGTGQETQYF. CDR3 in DNA: TGTGCCAGCAGTTACGGGACAGGGCAAGAGACCCAGTACTTC. V and J are TRBV6-6 and TRBJ2-5; 9 bases match TRBD1. Germline lookup yields CDR1 MNHNY and CDR2 SVGAGI (reference sequence). The CDR3 is made up of 14 amino acids. V trimming: 2 bases; J trimming: 2 bases; junction bases outside the gene matches: 0.